Sequencing of this T cell receptor beta chain was carried out in a study of cytomegalovirus exposure and HLA in healthy donors. V was pared by 7 bases and J by 3 bases, with 3 bases of the junction left unmatched. The CDR3 is 12 residues long. CDR1 is SEHNR and CDR2 is FQNEAQ in the germline V gene (reference sequence). Study-wide points: Cytomegalovirus-associated status was assigned to about 170 TCR beta chains. CMV serostatus was the only immune exposure information that was available.

Those who donated were healthy bone marrow donors. The PCR contained 60 Vbeta and 13 Jbeta primers. Using immunoSEQ multiplex PCR, the repertoire was profiled, and TCRdb retains in-frame clones only, with some absent. The table lists some 130,000 clones, about 78% of them singletons. As regards this clone: Antigen: not known.

The sequencing sample was made of PBMCs. V gene TRBV7-9 combines with J gene TRBJ2-7; 7 bases agree with TRBD1. The source of this sequence is a female donor in good health and CMV-seronegative. CDR3 coding DNA: TGTGCCAGCACCGGGACAGACTACGAGCAGTACTTC. Residues: CASTGTDYEQYF. Using reference TRBV7-9 and TRBJ2-7 for the parts outside the CDR3, the full variable domain is DTGVSQNPRHKITKRGQNVTFRCDPISEHNRLYWYRQTLGQGPEFLTYFQNEAQLEKSRLLSDRFSAERPKGSFSTLEIQRTEQGDSAMYLCASTGTDYEQYFGPGTRLTVT.